This TCR beta chain was sequenced for a study of regulatory T cells in long-lasting Graves disease. Study-level findings and limits: Persistent patients shared more public clonotypes (2,741) than newly diagnosed patients (about 1,000). There were preferences for TRBV28, TRBJ1-2 and TRBJ2-5 in persistent disease. Small numbers of samples may have cut accuracy.

This clonotype was counted many times. Its antigen is not known. As to time point: persistent/refractory GD, antithyroid drugs over 5 years with positive TRAb. Preparation of the TCR library used RNA extracted from PBMCs. A blood draw put about 10 milliliters of peripheral blood into EDTA tubes. The authors built TCR beta libraries using iRepertoire HTBI primers and Arm-PCR of CDR3 regions. Each CDR3 protein gets one entry after TCRdb re-called the multiplex PCR reads with MiXCR. The profile shows 400,000 to 500,000 distinct CDR3 sequences, roughly 20% of them singletons. Between the trimmed V and J ends, which lost 5 bases and 4 bases, there was a span of 9 bases. From germline, CDR1 is MDHEN and CDR2 SYDVKM. The CDR3 consists of 12 residues.

The chain has TRBV28 and TRBJ2-7; D remains ambiguous. The TCR comes from a female donor with Graves disease. Sequenced material: peripheral blood mononuclear cells (PBMCs), taken when the disease was refractory, from a patient treated with antithyroid drugs. The CDR3 protein is CASSTSTYEQYF. As DNA, the CDR3 is TGTGCCAGCAGTACGTCAACATACGAGCAGTACTTC.